Below, 28 T cell receptor beta chains from the same sample are listed, as sequenced in a study of T-cell memory formation after mild COVID-19. TCRdb analysed the 5' RACE reads with MiXCR anew, one entry per CDR3 protein. There are a few hundred thousand distinct CDR3 sequences in the sample; 15% to 20% occur only once, and over 20% lies in the top ten. Sequenced material: PBMCs or a T cell subset sorted from them (not recorded which). These receptors originate from a young man who had mild COVID-19 (a few samples of this study predate the infection). Cell type and time point are not known.

This clonotype was seen repeatedly, ten times or more. The V and J genes are TRBV20-1 and TRBJ2-5; 8 bases are a match to TRBD2. The CDR3 consists of 13 residues. Trimming cost V 6 bases and J 5 bases; bases outside gene matches: 8. Germline lookup yields CDR1 DFQATT and CDR2 SNEGSKA (reference sequence). CDR3 DNA: TGCAGTGCCCCAAGGACTAGCTTGGAGACCCAGTACTTC. Translated: CSAPRTSLETQYF.

The chain employs TRBV27 and TRBJ1-2, with D maybe TRBD1 (5 bases). The CDR3 is made up of 13 amino acids. From germline, CDR1 is MNHEY and CDR2 SMNVEV (reference sequence). V was cut by 3 bases and J by 8 bases, with 13 bases left in between. The CDR3 reads CASSLRGAQGYTF. CDR3 nucleotide sequence: TGTGCCAGCAGTTTGAGAGGGGCGCAAGGCTACACCTTC.

This clonotype was counted only a few times. The rearrangement joins TRBV6-2 or TRBV6-3 to TRBJ1-5; TRBD1 matches at 7 bases. The length of the CDR3 is 18 residues. V was clipped by 1 base and J by 8 bases; unmatched bases: 17. CDR1 and CDR2 (germline): MNHEY, SVGEGT. The CDR3 DNA is TGTGCCAGCAGTTACTTGAGGGGGGCAGGGGGAACTGCGGAGCCCCAGCATTTT. Its protein product is CASSYLRGAGGTAEPQHF.

This chain links TRBV5-1 with TRBJ1-2; TRBD1 aligns across 7 bases. V dropped 0 bases and J dropped 5; count of bases not matched to a gene: 10. This CDR3 spans 16 amino acids. CDR1 SGHRS and CDR2 YFSETQ come from the germline V gene. The CDR3 bases are TGCGCCAGCAGCTTGGCGTCGGGACAGACCATATATGGCTACACCTTC. Amino acids: CASSLASGQTIYGYTF.

CDR3 region: CSASRPRVNQPQHF. The CDR3 DNA reads TGCAGTGCTAGTCGTCCCAGGGTCAATCAGCCCCAGCATTTT. The chain combines TRBV20-1 with TRBJ1-5, with D possibly matching TRBD1 (5 bases). Germline loops: CDR1 DFQATT, CDR2 SNEGSKA (reference sequence). Trimming took off 3 bases at V and 3 bases at J, with 12 bases between the two ends. This CDR3 is built from 14 residues.

This sequence joins TRBV4-3 and TRBJ1-3, with D possibly TRBD1 on 5 matching bases. The germline CDR1 and CDR2 sequences are LGHNA and YSLEER. V was trimmed by 1 base and J by 0 bases, leaving 13 bases between them. The CDR3 is 17 residues long. CDR3 residues: CASSQALWGSSGNTIYF. The CDR3 bases are TGCGCCAGCAGCCAAGCGCTTTGGGGGAGCTCTGGAAACACCATATATTTT.

The chain links TRBV4-1 to TRBJ1-2; 10 bases are a match to TRBD1. Germline lookup yields CDR1 MGHRA and CDR2 YSYEKL. The CDR3 length is 14 residues. V trimming: 5 bases; J trimming: 6 bases; junction bases outside the gene matches: 6. This CDR3 reads CASSDRQGADGYTF. The DNA for the CDR3 is TGCGCCAGCAGCGACCGACAGGGGGCCGATGGCTACACCTTC.

This clonotype was seen more than once but under ten times. The gene calls are TRBV18 and TRBJ2-7, with D possibly TRBD1 on 6 matching bases. The CDR3 totals 14 residues. Germline assignment: CDR1 KGHSH and CDR2 LQKENI. Trimming took 5 bases from V and 1 from J, leaving 12 bases between them. The CDR3 is CASSSQGQSYEQYF. CDR3 bases: TGTGCCAGCTCATCGCAGGGGCAATCCTACGAGCAGTACTTC.

This clonotype turned up a few times. The chain carries TRBV10-3 and TRBJ2-7, with 9 bases lining up with TRBD1. The CDR3 loop spans 14 amino acids. Looked up from germline, CDR1 is ENHRY and CDR2 is SYGVKD. V was clipped by 6 bases and J by 4 bases; unmatched bases: 7. The CDR3 loop reads CAIRDRGLGYEQYF. For the CDR3, the DNA is TGTGCCATCAGGGACAGGGGCCTGGGGTACGAGCAGTACTTC.

This clonotype has a handful of counts. The J gene is TRBJ2-3, the V gene TRBV5-1; the D gene could be TRBD1 or TRBD2 (5 bases each). The CDR3 extends over 17 amino acids. Trimming took off 0 bases at V and 1 base at J, with 15 bases between the two ends. CDR1 and CDR2 from the germline V gene are SGHRS and YFSETQ. The CDR3 loop is CASSLGPEGIGTDTQYF. Written as DNA, the CDR3 is TGCGCCAGCAGCTTGGGCCCAGAGGGGATCGGCACAGATACGCAGTATTTT.

This clonotype was found a few times. This chain links TRBV3-1 with TRBJ2-5; TRBD1 matches 7 bases. The CDR3 is 15 residues long. The germline gives CDR1 LGHDT, CDR2 YNNKEL (reference sequence). The J segment lost 5 bases and the V segment lost 4 bases, leaving 10 bases of the junction unmatched. The CDR3 sequence: CASSPLEGAWETQYF. DNA for the CDR3: TGTGCCAGCAGCCCATTAGAGGGGGCATGGGAGACCCAGTACTTC.

The chain links TRBV7-2 to TRBJ1-4; D is unresolved. Germline-derived CDR1 and CDR2 are SGHTA and FQGNSA. The CDR3 covers 16 residues. The V gene lost 5 bases and the J gene lost 2 bases, with 15 bases spanning the gap. CDR3: CASSAKHGVTNEKLFF. The CDR3 nucleotides read TGTGCCAGCAGCGCGAAGCACGGGGTGACTAATGAAAAACTGTTTTTT.

This clonotype was recorded a few times. The chain uses TRBV20-1 and TRBJ1-2, with D uncertain. CDR3 length equals 11 residues. Per germline, CDR1 DFQATT and CDR2 SNEGSKA (reference sequence). The CDR3 region is CRTPLNYGYTF. The DNA for the CDR3 is TGCAGGACCCCCCTTAACTATGGCTACACCTTC.

This clonotype has a handful of counts. The chain carries TRBV5-1 and TRBJ2-2; TRBD1 matches at 9 bases. Germline V CDR1 and CDR2: SGHRS, YFSETQ. V lost 4 bases, J lost 4 bases, and 8 bases stayed unmatched. The CDR3 loop spans 16 amino acids. The CDR3 protein is CASSEQTGGSTGELFF. The CDR3 nucleotides are TGCGCCAGCAGCGAGCAAACAGGGGGCAGCACCGGGGAGCTGTTTTTT.

The J gene is TRBJ2-5, the V gene TRBV5-4, with D hard to call. The CDR3 loop spans 14 amino acids. The germline V and J ends were trimmed by 4 bases and 7 bases, with 17 bases remaining between them. Looked up from germline, CDR1 is SGHNT and CDR2 is YYREEE (reference sequence). This CDR3 is CASSTSRAEGTQYF. Written as DNA, the CDR3 is TGTGCCAGCAGCACCTCTCGGGCGGAAGGGACCCAGTACTTC.

This clonotype came up a few times. The chain employs TRBV7-2 and TRBJ2-3, with D unresolved. The CDR3 loop spans 12 amino acids. Germline CDR1 SGHTA, CDR2 FQGNSA. The V end lost 5 bases, the J end lost 5 bases, and 8 bases lay between the germline ends. CDR3 in amino acids: CASSAVVDTQYF. Here the CDR3 DNA reads TGTGCCAGCAGCGCCGTGGTAGATACGCAGTATTTT.

This clonotype appeared a few times. The V gene is TRBV4-3, the J gene TRBJ1-1; 8 bases agree with TRBD1. The CDR3 length is 15 residues. After removal of 4 bases from V and 8 bases from J, the junction contained 12 bases not matched to a gene. Germline lookup yields CDR1 LGHNA and CDR2 YSLEER. The chain's CDR3 is CASSPQITGGSEAFF. In DNA form, the CDR3 reads TGCGCCAGCAGCCCTCAGATCACAGGGGGATCCGAAGCTTTCTTT.

This clonotype was detected only a few times. The chain couples TRBV19 to TRBJ1-1; D remains ambiguous. CDR1 is LNHDA and CDR2 is SQIVND in the germline V gene (reference sequence). This CDR3 contains 11 residues. Trimming took 9 bases from V and 5 from J, leaving 10 bases between them. The CDR3 bases are TGTGCCAGCCACGGGTGGACTGAAGCTTTCTTT. It is translated as CASHGWTEAFF.

This clonotype was counted only a few times. The rearrangement uses TRBV18 and TRBJ1-2, with D possibly TRBD1 on 6 matching bases. V lost 5 bases and J lost 3, with 13 bases in between. The germline CDR1 and CDR2 sequences are KGHSH and LQKENI. The CDR3 is 14 amino acids. The DNA for the CDR3 is TGTGCCAGCTCAGTCAGGGGCGCGGACTATGGCTACACCTTC. Its protein is CASSVRGADYGYTF. The complete variable domain, with remaining parts taken from reference TRBV18 and TRBJ1-2, reads NAGVMQNPRHLVRRRGQEARLRCSPMKGHSHVYWYRQLPEEGLKFMVYLQKENIIDESGMPKERFSAEFPKEGPSILRIQQVVRGDSAAYFCASSVRGADYGYTFGSGTRLTVV.

This clonotype was counted between two and nine times. The V and J genes are TRBV6-2 or TRBV6-3 and TRBJ2-5; D perhaps matches TRBD2 (6 bases). This CDR3 region has 16 residues. CDR1 and CDR2 (germline): MNHEY, SVGEGT. The V end lost 5 bases, the J end lost 5 bases, and 21 bases lay between the germline ends. CDR3 sequence reads: CASSLLRDSLGETQYF. For the CDR3, the DNA is TGTGCCAGCAGTCTACTCCGGGACTCCCTCGGCGAGACCCAGTACTTC.

This chain joins TRBV18 and TRBJ2-6, with D tentatively TRBD2 (5 bases). The germline CDR1 and CDR2 sequences are KGHSH and LQKENI. CDR3 size: 17 residues. Trimming took 5 bases from V and 0 from J, leaving 14 bases between them. The CDR3 region is CASSDSPGSSGANVLTF. CDR3 bases: TGTGCCAGCTCAGACTCGCCTGGGAGCTCTGGGGCCAACGTCCTGACTTTC.

A few counts support this clonotype. The chain carries TRBV12-3 or TRBV12-4 and TRBJ1-2; 9 bases map to TRBD1. V lost 7 bases and J lost 5; bases outside the gene matches: 8. The CDR3 is 14 residues long. Written as DNA, the CDR3 is TGTGCCAGCAATACAGGGGGCTTATCTTATGGCTACACCTTC. Residues: CASNTGGLSYGYTF.

In nucleotides, the CDR3 is TGTGCCAGTAGTATGATTAGCGGGGCCCGGGAGACCCAGTACTTC. Amino acids: CASSMISGARETQYF. The chain recombines TRBV19 with TRBJ2-5, with TRBD2 matching 8 bases. V shed 3 bases, J shed 5 bases, and the junction held 8 bases outside the gene matches. Germline V gene data show CDR1 as LNHDA and CDR2 as SQIVND (reference sequence). This CDR3 spans 15 amino acids.

The chain's CDR3 is CASSYTGGDYGYTF. DNA of the CDR3: TGTGCCAGCAGTTATACAGGGGGGGACTATGGCTACACCTTC. V gene TRBV6-5 combines with J gene TRBJ1-2, with TRBD1 matching over 8 bases. Germline V gives CDR1 MNHEY, CDR2 SVGAGI. CDR3 size: 14 residues. Trimming took 3 bases from V and 3 from J; bases not matched to a gene: 3.

The rearrangement links TRBV6-1 to TRBJ2-7, with D possibly being TRBD1 (5 bases). Germline CDR1 is MNHNS and CDR2 is SASEGT. The CDR3 totals 15 residues. V lost 6 bases, J lost 4 bases, and 19 bases lay in between. In DNA form, the CDR3 reads TGTGCCAGCAGCCAGGGCGCAGCACCTAGGTACGAGCAGTACGTC. It yields the protein CASSQGAAPRYEQYV.

V is TRBV7-2 and J is TRBJ1-1; D is possibly TRBD1 (5 bases). This CDR3 has 12 amino acids. The V gene lost 6 bases and the J gene lost 8 bases, with 13 bases spanning the gap. Germline V gene sequence: CDR1 SGHTA, CDR2 FQGNSA. The chain's CDR3 is CASSSVWGEAFF. Written as DNA, the CDR3 is TGTGCCAGCAGTTCCGTTTGGGGCGAAGCTTTCTTT.

The rearrangement links TRBV20-1 to TRBJ1-6; a weak D match, TRBD1 (5 bases). Germline CDR1 and CDR2: DFQATT and SNEGSKA (reference sequence). V lost 5 bases, J lost 13 bases, and 12 bases lay in between. The CDR3 totals 11 residues. The CDR3 protein is CSARTDTPLHF. Here the CDR3 DNA reads TGCAGTGCTCGGACGGACACTCCCCTCCACTTT.

This clonotype was counted a few times. The J gene is TRBJ2-5, the V gene TRBV5-4; TRBD1 agrees at 11 bases. The germline V gene encodes CDR1 SGHNT and CDR2 YYREEE (reference sequence). The ends lost 4 bases at V and 5 bases at J; junction bases unmatched: 4. The CDR3 is 14 residues long. The CDR3 sequence: CASSGQGASETQYF. DNA of the CDR3: TGTGCCAGCAGCGGACAGGGGGCTTCGGAGACCCAGTACTTC.